Listed below are T cell receptor beta chains from one sample, sequenced in a study of blood T cell repertoires in COVID-19. Using immunoSEQ multiplex PCR, the repertoire was profiled, and TCRdb retains in-frame clones only, with some absent. The sample carries roughly 260,000 clones, 86% recorded once. The sample taken for sequencing was peripheral blood. These receptors originate from a middle-aged man who had recovered from COVID-19. Each CDR3 is given with its conserved first and last residue. A D gene is named only where the DNA matches it firmly. A clone size is listed for some rows: how often the clone was seen (once, few, many), or a class if it is expanded.

V gene	D gene	clone size	J gene	CDR3 protein	CDR3 DNA
TRBV19	TRBD2	NA	TRBJ2-3	CASSRGEGLKSTDTQYF	TGTGCCAGTAGTCGGGGGGAGGGCCTGAAAAGCACAGATACGCAGTATTTT
TRBV7-2	NA	NA	TRBJ2-1	CASSLEVLSNEQFF	TGTGCCAGCAGCTTAGAAGTCTTGAGCAATGAGCAGTTCTTC
TRBV5-3	NA	once	TRBJ2-1	CARSLPSEDSYNEQFF	TGTGCCAGAAGCTTGCCCAGCGAAGACTCCTACAATGAGCAGTTCTTC
TRBV29-1	TRBD2	NA	TRBJ2-3	CSVAGGGASYTQYF	TGCAGCGTTGCTGGCGGGGGGGCCTCTTATACGCAGTATTTT
TRBV4-3	TRBD2	NA	TRBJ2-5	CASSQDRLAGGPLRETQYF	TGCGCCAGCAGCCAAGATCGGCTAGCGGGAGGGCCGTTGAGGGAGACCCAGTACTTC
TRBV27	TRBD2	NA	TRBJ2-5	CASSFLTSGAQETQYF	TGTGCCAGCAGTTTTCTGACTAGCGGAGCCCAAGAGACCCAGTACTTC
TRBV9	NA	NA	TRBJ1-6	CASSGRSSYNSPLHF	TGTGCCAGCAGCGGACGGAGCTCCTATAATTCACCCCTCCACTTT
TRBV3-1/TRBV3-2	NA	once	TRBJ1-5	CASSQMTTGQQDSNQPQHF	TGTGCCAGCAGCCAGATGACTACTGGACAGCAGGATAGCAATCAGCCCCAGCATTTT
TRBV5-1	NA	once	TRBJ1-5	CASSPEGGGNQPQHF	TGCGCCAGCAGCCCGGAAGGGGGGGGCAATCAGCCCCAGCATTTT
TRBV15	NA	NA	TRBJ1-1	CATSRDRSNSEAFF	TGTGCCACCAGCAGAGATCGAAGTAACAGTGAAGCTTTCTTT
TRBV18	NA	NA	TRBJ2-2	CASSPGQLQGELFF	TGTGCCAGCTCACCCGGACAGCTTCAGGGGGAGCTGTTTTTT
TRBV5-1	TRBD2	once	TRBJ2-7	CASSLRTSGAYEQYF	TGCGCCAGCAGCTTGAGGACTAGCGGAGCCTACGAGCAGTACTTC
TRBV9	TRBD1	NA	TRBJ2-5	CASSVGTGGQETQYF	TGTGCCAGCAGCGTAGGTACAGGGGGGCAAGAGACCCAGTACTTC
TRBV19	NA	few	TRBJ2-7	CASSIERGRYEQYF	TGTGCCAGTAGTATTGAAAGGGGGAGATACGAGCAGTACTTC
TRBV11-3	NA	NA	TRBJ2-3	CASSRGDVADTQYF	TGTGCCAGCAGCCGCGGGGACGTCGCAGATACGCAGTATTTT
TRBV5-1	NA	NA	TRBJ1-1	CASSLSGKRTEAFF	TGCGCCAGCAGCTTGTCGGGTAAGCGCACTGAAGCTTTCTTT
TRBV6-2/TRBV6-3	TRBD1	NA	TRBJ1-3	CASSRSQGATGNTIYF	TGTGCCAGCAGTCGAAGCCAGGGGGCTACAGGAAACACCATATATTTT
TRBV4-1	NA	NA	TRBJ1-6	CASSQDPLGQTNNSPLHF	TGCGCCAGCAGCCAAGATCCCCTAGGACAGACTAATAATTCACCCCTCCACTTT
TRBV7-9	TRBD1	NA	TRBJ1-5	CASSLGGQDNQPQHF	TGTGCCAGCAGCTTAGGCGGACAGGATAATCAGCCCCAGCATTTT
TRBV12-5	NA	NA	TRBJ2-7	CASGLGLIGGASEQYF	TGTGCTAGTGGTTTGGGACTGATTGGGGGGGCTAGCGAGCAGTACTTC
TRBV4-3	NA	NA	TRBJ1-3	CASSQDTSPGNTIYF	TGCGCCAGCAGCCAAGATACGAGCCCTGGAAACACCATATATTTT
TRBV4-1	TRBD1	few	TRBJ2-1	CASSQGRQGPYNEQFF	TGCGCCAGCAGCCAAGGTAGACAGGGCCCCTACAATGAGCAGTTCTTC
TRBV6-1	TRBD1	NA	TRBJ1-2	CASSDPYRGSNYGYTF	TGTGCCAGCAGTGATCCCTACAGGGGTTCTAACTATGGCTACACCTTC
TRBV6-2/TRBV6-3	TRBD1	NA	TRBJ2-7	CASSYGTGWYEQYF	TGTGCCAGCAGTTACGGGACAGGGTGGTACGAGCAGTACTTC
TRBV5-1	TRBD2	NA	TRBJ2-7	CASSRGLAGTYEQYF	TGCGCCAGCAGCCGGGGACTAGCGGGAACCTACGAGCAGTACTTC
TRBV27	NA	NA	TRBJ1-5	CASSSRRGNQPQHF	TGTGCCAGCAGTTCCCGCAGGGGAAACCAGCCCCAGCATTTT
TRBV19	NA	NA	TRBJ1-1	CASRRGEAPNTEAFF	TGTGCCAGTCGTAGAGGCGAGGCGCCGAACACTGAAGCTTTCTTT
TRBV7-2	NA	NA	TRBJ1-6	CASSSTLGGNSPLHF	TGTGCCAGCAGCTCGACCCTCGGGGGGAATTCACCCCTCCACTTT
TRBV7-2	NA	NA	TRBJ2-7	CASSSPRYRAYEQYF	TGTGCCAGCAGCTCCCCGAGGTACCGTGCCTACGAGCAGTACTTC
TRBV19	TRBD1	NA	TRBJ1-1	CASSIPAQGTNTEAFF	TGTGCCAGTAGTATTCCGGCACAGGGGACGAACACTGAAGCTTTCTTT
TRBV19	TRBD2	NA	TRBJ2-4	CASSPKLALAGLAKNIQYF	TGTGCCAGTAGCCCGAAACTAGCGTTGGCTGGGCTAGCCAAAAACATTCAGTACTTC
TRBV30	TRBD1	once	TRBJ2-1	CAWSRGPRTGEEQFF	TGTGCCTGGAGTCGAGGACCTAGGACAGGGGAAGAGCAGTTCTTC
TRBV5-6	NA	NA	TRBJ2-2	CASSSGWDTGELFF	TGTGCCAGCAGCTCGGGTTGGGACACCGGGGAGCTGTTTTTT
TRBV5-8	NA	NA	TRBJ1-2	CASSPNPPGTTHAYGYTF	TGTGCCAGCAGCCCAAACCCGCCCGGGACAACCCATGCCTATGGCTACACCTTC
TRBV3-1/TRBV3-2	TRBD1	NA	TRBJ1-5	CASSLQGAYQPQHF	TGTGCCAGCAGCCTCCAGGGGGCATATCAGCCCCAGCATTTT
TRBV29-1	NA	once	TRBJ2-5	CSVEAQNQETQYF	TGCAGCGTTGAAGCTCAGAACCAAGAGACCCAGTACTTC
TRBV2	NA	NA	TRBJ1-4	CASSQNRDSHEKLFF	TGTGCCAGCAGTCAAAACAGGGATTCTCACGAAAAACTGTTTTTT
TRBV9	NA	NA	TRBJ2-7	CASSVGGGQDSYEQYF	TGTGCCAGCAGCGTAGGGGGGGGACAGGATTCCTACGAGCAGTACTTC
TRBV7-7	TRBD2	NA	TRBJ2-1	CASSARLADSYNEQFF	TGTGCCAGCAGCGCTAGACTAGCCGACTCCTACAATGAGCAGTTCTTC
TRBV20-1	NA	NA	TRBJ2-1	CSASAQGKNEQFF	TGCAGTGCTAGTGCCCAGGGAAAAAATGAGCAGTTCTTC
TRBV5-1	NA	NA	TRBJ1-1	CASSLFYQRMMNTEAFF	TGCGCCAGCAGCTTGTTTTATCAGCGGATGATGAACACTGAAGCTTTCTTT
TRBV7-9	NA	NA	TRBJ2-7	CASSWSRGGDYEQYF	TGTGCCAGCAGCTGGTCGCGAGGCGGGGACTACGAGCAGTACTTC
TRBV11-3	TRBD2	NA	TRBJ2-1	CASSLGSASGGSYNEQFF	TGTGCCAGCAGCTTAGGTTCGGCTAGCGGGGGGTCCTACAATGAGCAGTTCTTC
TRBV4-2	TRBD2	NA	TRBJ2-1	CPKYGLAHNEQFF	TGTCCCAAGTACGGACTAGCCCACAATGAGCAGTTCTTC
TRBV5-1	NA	NA	TRBJ1-1	CASSSLQGMTGNTEAFF	TGCGCCAGCAGCTCTCTGCAGGGTATGACGGGGAACACTGAAGCTTTCTTT
TRBV6-2/TRBV6-3	NA	NA	TRBJ1-5	CASSSLNQPQHF	TGTGCCAGCAGTTCCCTAAATCAGCCCCAGCATTTT
TRBV4-1	TRBD2	NA	TRBJ2-1	CASFKRETSYNEQFF	TGCGCCAGCTTTAAGCGGGAAACCTCCTACAATGAGCAGTTCTTC
TRBV7-2	TRBD2	NA	TRBJ2-3	CASSTRSSGGITDTQYF	TGTGCCAGCAGCACCCGGAGTAGCGGGGGAATTACAGATACGCAGTATTTT
TRBV18	TRBD2	NA	TRBJ2-7	CASKSGSSYEQYF	TGTGCCAGCAAAAGCGGGAGCTCCTACGAGCAGTACTTC
TRBV29-1	NA	NA	TRBJ1-4	CSVLGWGGEKLFF	TGCAGCGTCCTCGGTTGGGGAGGTGAAAAACTGTTTTTT